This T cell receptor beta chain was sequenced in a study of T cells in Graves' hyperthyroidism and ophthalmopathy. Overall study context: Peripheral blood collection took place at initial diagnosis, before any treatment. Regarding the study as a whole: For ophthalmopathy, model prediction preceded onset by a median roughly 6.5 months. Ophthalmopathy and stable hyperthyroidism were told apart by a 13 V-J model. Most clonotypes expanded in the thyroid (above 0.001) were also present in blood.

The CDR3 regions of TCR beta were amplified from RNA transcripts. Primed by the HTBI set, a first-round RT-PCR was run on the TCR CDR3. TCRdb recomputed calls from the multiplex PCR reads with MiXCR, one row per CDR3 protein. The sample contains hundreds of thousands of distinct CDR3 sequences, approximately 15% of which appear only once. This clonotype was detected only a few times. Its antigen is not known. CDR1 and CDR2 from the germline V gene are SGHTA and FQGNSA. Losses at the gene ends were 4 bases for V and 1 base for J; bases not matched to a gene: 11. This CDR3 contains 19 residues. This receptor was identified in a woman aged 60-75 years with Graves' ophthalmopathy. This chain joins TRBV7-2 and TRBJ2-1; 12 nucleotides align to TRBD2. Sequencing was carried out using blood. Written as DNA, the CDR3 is TGTGCCAGCAGCTCCCCTAGCGGGGGGGCCAGTAGGTCCTACAATGAGCAGTTCTTC. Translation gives CASSSPSGGASRSYNEQFF.